This is a list of T cell receptor beta chains from one sample in a study of Graves' ophthalmopathy and Graves' hyperthyroidism. One entry per CDR3 protein results from TCRdb running MiXCR on the multiplex PCR reads. The sample has hundreds of thousands of distinct CDR3 sequences; around 40% are singletons. Sequencing input: peripheral blood. Receptor source: an adult man with Graves' ophthalmopathy. CDR3s leave out the opening cysteine and the closing phenylalanine or tryptophan. The listing skips clone size in some rows; elsewhere it reads once, few, many or a size class.

v_call	j_call	clone_size	cdr3_aa
TRBV29-1	TRBJ1-2	many	SVAGGGGYT
TRBV2	TRBJ2-5	once	ASSPLYQETQY
TRBV7-2	TRBJ1-2	many	ASSLVEGYYGYT
TRBV10-3	TRBJ2-2	few	AIRTGIGGPNTGELF
TRBV10-3	TRBJ1-2	-	ASGDDHGYT
TRBV30	TRBJ2-7	once	AWSAGLAGGGEY
TRBV6-5	TRBJ1-2	-	ASSYSIHNPYGYT
TRBV20-1	TRBJ2-5	-	SARDGTSAIQETQY
TRBV2	TRBJ2-5	-	ASVPGAESGTQY
TRBV4-3	TRBJ1-1	-	ASSPGGTNTEAF
TRBV11-2	TRBJ2-7	-	ASSPIRGPDDEQY
TRBV20-1	TRBJ2-7	-	SARPREDSYEQY
TRBV9	TRBJ2-6	-	ASSRVRASGANVLT
TRBV2	TRBJ1-2	many	ASVTGRADAGGYT
TRBV25-1	TRBJ2-7	-	ASSELRGSSSYEQY
TRBV29-1	TRBJ1-2	-	SALRGGQGASGYT
TRBV2	TRBJ1-1	-	ASSATMNTEAF
TRBV24-1	TRBJ1-5	-	ASRRQSNQPQH
TRBV10-3	TRBJ2-5	-	AISEPSGGASETQY
TRBV20-1	TRBJ1-5	-	SATGQGIQPQH
TRBV27	TRBJ1-5	once	ASSPVRGGLDQPQH
TRBV7-3	TRBJ2-7	-	ASSQDARGREQY
TRBV7-9	TRBJ2-5	few	ASSLAGTVEIQETQY
TRBV25-1	TRBJ1-1	-	ASSLFGGANTEAF
TRBV7-2	TRBJ2-7	many	ASSQSTGTQPYEQY
TRBV15	TRBJ2-7	many	ATAQGADEQY
TRBV24-1	TRBJ2-5	-	ASSTGTLGETQY
TRBV15	TRBJ1-2	many	ATSPTTGDYGYT
TRBV7-9	TRBJ2-2	-	AWALGFNTGELF
TRBV12-3/TRBV12-4	TRBJ1-4	few	ASSPGQGVFEKLF
TRBV12-3/TRBV12-4	TRBJ1-4	few	ASSRRGATEKLF
TRBV11-1	TRBJ2-7	-	ASRRRTFPVEQY
TRBV19	TRBJ2-6	once	ASSIRAYGQGATGANVLT
TRBV7-6	TRBJ1-6	-	ASSQGSRTPLH
TRBV7-3	-	-	ASSLYVGTSGNNEQF
TRBV9	TRBJ1-2	few	ATRDRGLGYT
TRBV24-1	TRBJ1-2	-	ASSLWASLDNYGYT
TRBV16	TRBJ1-3	-	ASSRGQDSGNTIY
TRBV6-5	TRBJ1-6	few	ASSRQAPSPLH
TRBV19	TRBJ1-6	many	ASSMGRRNSPLH